Below are 27 T cell receptor beta chains sequenced from a single sample in a study of blood T cells in healthy people across ages. Alongside a J-beta primer mix, a sample-barcoded 5' primer served in a second PCR lasting about 7 to 12 cycles. TCRdb reprocessed the 5' RACE reads via MiXCR and lists one record per CDR3 protein. This table holds roughly 900,000 distinct CDR3 sequences, under 50% found once. The specimen was blood. These TCRs come from a man aged 30 to 39 in good health.

This clonotype was seen more than once but under ten times. The chain has TRBV29-1 and TRBJ2-1, with D possibly called TRBD1 or TRBD2 (5 bases each). This CDR3 is built from 11 residues. V lost 5 bases and J 8 bases, leaving 10 bases between the germline ends. The V gene's germline CDR1 is SQVTM and CDR2 ANQGSEA. As DNA, the CDR3 is TGCAGCGTTCCCGAGGGGCATGAGCAGTTCTTC. Amino acid sequence: CSVPEGHEQFF.

The J gene is TRBJ1-2, the V gene TRBV12-3 or TRBV12-4; tentatively, D is TRBD1 (5 bases). The CDR3 is 15 amino acids. The germline V and J ends were trimmed by 3 bases and 4 bases, with 15 bases remaining between them. The CDR3 loop reads CASSFILGGVYGYTF. The CDR3 coding sequence is TGTGCCAGCAGTTTTATTTTGGGGGGTGTCTATGGCTACACCTTC.

The V call is TRBV21-1, the J call TRBJ2-1; TRBD1, as called in the table, went unchecked against the DNA. TRBV21-1 is marked as a pseudogene. This CDR3 has 12 amino acids. This CDR3 is CASREGENEQFF. In DNA form, the CDR3 reads TGTGCCAGCAGGGAAGGGGAGAATGAGCAGTTCTTC.

The gene calls are TRBV20-1 and TRBJ2-3; either TRBD1 or TRBD2 may supply D (5 bases each). The CDR3 consists of 14 residues. Germline loops: CDR1 DFQATT, CDR2 SNEGSKA (reference sequence). V dropped 3 bases and J dropped 6 bases, with 16 bases sitting between them. The CDR3, as DNA: TGCAGTGCTAGTCGCACGGGGCTAGGGGATACGCAGTATTTT. Its translation is CSASRTGLGDTQYF.

This clonotype came up many times. The chain carries TRBV4-2 and TRBJ1-2; no firm D call. V lost 4 bases, J lost 3 bases, and 6 bases lay in between. CDR3 length: 12 residues. Germline CDR1 and CDR2: LGHNA and YNFKEQ. In DNA, the CDR3 is TGTGCCAGCAGCCGGACGGACTATGGCTACACCTTC. Protein product: CASSRTDYGYTF.

This chain joins TRBV11-2 and TRBJ2-3; no firm D call. CDR1 is SGHAT, CDR2 FQNNGV, per germline. V was trimmed by 2 bases and J by 0 bases, leaving 9 bases between them. This CDR3 has 15 residues. CDR3 DNA: TGTGCCAGCAGCTTAAGCCCGGCTAGCACAGATACGCAGTATTTT. Encoded protein: CASSLSPASTDTQYF.

This chain's CDR3 is CASSLARQGASPLHF. CDR3 DNA sequence: TGTGCCAGCAGTCTGGCCCGGCAGGGGGCTTCACCCCTCCACTTT. The V gene is TRBV28, the J gene TRBJ1-6, with 8 nucleotides matching TRBD1. The CDR3 is 15 amino acids. With 5 bases clipped from V and 9 bases from J, the junction kept 9 bases outside the gene matches. The V gene's germline CDR1 is MDHEN and CDR2 SYDVKM.

This clonotype was seen only a few times. The chain couples TRBV7-3 to TRBJ2-7; unclear D gene. Per the germline V gene, CDR1 is SGHTA and CDR2 is FQGTGA. This CDR3 contains 15 residues. Between the trimmed V and J ends, which lost 2 bases and 3 bases, there was a span of 14 bases. CDR3 nucleotide sequence: TGTGCCAGCAGCTTATTCCACGGACCAGACTACGAGCAGTACTTC. Translating gives CASSLFHGPDYEQYF.

The chain employs TRBV4-3 and TRBJ2-2; D is unresolved. Germline-derived CDR1 and CDR2 are LGHNA and YSLEER. The CDR3 runs 13 residues. V lost 6 bases and J lost 7, with 12 bases in between. The CDR3 DNA reads as TGCGCCAGCAGAAGTAGCCTCATCGGGGAGCTGTTTTTT. Translation: CASRSSLIGELFF.

This chain connects TRBV4-2 to TRBJ1-6; tentatively, D is TRBD1 (5 bases). The length of the CDR3 is 16 residues. Trimming removed 0 bases from V and 7 bases from J, with 13 bases in between. Germline loops: CDR1 LGHNA, CDR2 YNFKEQ. This CDR3 is CASSQEGPGTNSPLHF. CDR3 bases: TGTGCCAGCAGCCAAGAGGGTCCAGGGACGAATTCACCCCTCCACTTT.

In the case of this clonotype: The junction and the germline gene differ at one end; a read error may be behind it. The chain carries TRBV27 and TRBJ1-6; D remains ambiguous. The CDR3 is 15 amino acids. CDR1 and CDR2 (germline): MNHEY, SMNVEV (reference sequence). CDR3 nucleotide sequence: TGTGCCGGCAGTTTACGAGGACTGGGCAATTCACCCCTCCACTTT. It yields the protein CAGSLRGLGNSPLHF.

The gene calls are TRBV7-8 and TRBJ1-1; no firm D call. V was cut by 2 bases and J by 0 bases, with 10 bases left in between. The length of the CDR3 is 15 residues. Germline V gene lookup returns CDR1 SGHVS and CDR2 FQNEAQ. This CDR3 reads CASSLSVTLNTEAFF. CDR3 DNA: TGTGCCAGCAGCTTATCGGTTACCTTGAACACTGAAGCTTTCTTT.

V gene TRBV6-5 combines with J gene TRBJ1-2; D may be TRBD1 (5 bases). Trimming left V 2 bases short and J 8 bases short, with 18 bases between. Germline CDR1 is MNHEY and CDR2 is SVGAGI. The length of the CDR3 is 15 residues. CDR3 coding DNA: TGTGCCAGCAGTTACGGGATTAAGACAGAGTACGGCTACACCTTC. It specifies CASSYGIKTEYGYTF.

V gene TRBV6-5 combines with J gene TRBJ1-2, with D possibly TRBD1 on 6 matching bases. V lost 2 bases and J 1 base, leaving 11 bases between the germline ends. In germline, CDR1 is MNHEY, CDR2 SVGAGI. The CDR3 consists of 15 residues. DNA of the CDR3: TGTGCCAGCAGTTACGAGGCAGGGGTTAACTATGGCTACACCTTC. It is translated as CASSYEAGVNYGYTF.

This clonotype came up once. The rearrangement links TRBV4-3 to TRBJ2-3; tentative D call: TRBD1 (5 bases). The V gene lost 0 bases and the J gene lost 6 bases, with 10 bases spanning the gap. Germline assignment: CDR1 LGHNA and CDR2 YSLEER. There are 14 residues in the CDR3. The CDR3 sequence: CASSQDRGYDTQYF. The CDR3 DNA is TGCGCCAGCAGCCAAGATAGGGGTTATGATACGCAGTATTTT.

This rearrangement joins TRBV7-2 to TRBJ1-2, with D perhaps TRBD1 (5 bases). CDR1 is SGHTA, CDR2 FQGNSA, per germline. The CDR3 length is 14 residues. The V end was cut by 2 bases, the J end by 8 bases, with 15 bases between. CDR3 in amino acids: CASSLPREDNGYTF. CDR3 nucleotides: TGTGCCAGCAGCTTACCCAGGGAAGATAACGGCTACACCTTC.

This clonotype has just one count. Being one base from a much bigger clone, this may be a read error. The chain carries TRBV12-3 or TRBV12-4 and TRBJ2-1, with D uncertain. The CDR3 is made up of 13 amino acids. V lost 3 bases, J lost 3 bases, and 6 bases lay in between. The CDR3 sequence is CASSFASYNEQFF. For the CDR3, the DNA is TGTGCCAGCAGTTTCGCCAGCTACAATGAGCAGTTCTTC.

A note on this clonotype: Compared with germline, one end of the junction differs, possibly owing to a read error. The V gene is TRBV7-2, the J gene TRBJ2-7; possibly TRBD2 for D (6 bases). Germline assignment: CDR1 SGHTA and CDR2 FQGNSA. This CDR3 comprises 13 residues. The DNA for the CDR3 is TGTGCCAACAGCTATGGGGACTTTTTCGAGCAGTACTTC. It translates to CANSYGDFFEQYF. The entire variable domain, with the rest obtained from reference TRBV7-2 and TRBJ2-7, is as follows: GAGVSQSPSNKVTEKGKDVELRCDPISGHTALYWYRQSLGQGLEFLIYFQGNSAPDKSGLPSDRFSAERTGGSVSTLTIQRTQQEDSAVYLCANSYGDFFEQYFGPGTRLTVT.

In this sample, this clonotype turned up once. The V call is TRBV29-1, the J call TRBJ1-5, with 7 bases identical to TRBD1. J gave up 7 bases and V 6 bases, and 9 bases lay outside the gene matches. Germline lookup yields CDR1 SQVTM and CDR2 ANQGSEA. The CDR3 sequence is 13 residues long. CDR3 sequence reads: CSVQARGGQPQHF. CDR3 in DNA: TGCAGCGTCCAAGCGAGAGGGGGCCAGCCCCAGCATTTT.

There are a few counts of this clonotype. The V gene is TRBV20-1, the J gene TRBJ1-5; D is ambiguous. The CDR3 length is 18 residues. CDR1 and CDR2 (germline): DFQATT, SNEGSKA (reference sequence). Deletions cut 6 bases from V and 0 bases from J, with 24 bases between. The CDR3 sequence: CSAAPLSKTYLSNQPQHF. CDR3 in DNA: TGCAGTGCAGCTCCCCTATCAAAGACGTACCTTAGCAATCAGCCCCAGCATTTT.

The chain is built from TRBV7-2 and TRBJ2-1, with 7 bases fitting TRBD1. The CDR3 extends over 18 amino acids. V was clipped by 2 bases and J by 0 bases; unmatched bases: 10. Germline assignment: CDR1 SGHTA and CDR2 FQGNSA. CDR3 sequence: CASSLFWGQSSSYNEQFF. CDR3 in DNA: TGTGCCAGCAGCTTATTTTGGGGACAGTCGAGCTCCTACAATGAGCAGTTCTTC.

Notes on this clonotype: This may be a read error: a much more frequent sequence differs by one nucleotide. J is TRBJ2-5 and V is TRBV20-1, with 8 bases identical to TRBD1. Germline trimming cut 5 bases from V and 11 bases from J; bases unmatched to any gene: 10. The CDR3 totals 12 residues. Germline V gene sequence: CDR1 DFQATT, CDR2 SNEGSKA (reference sequence). CDR3 region: CSAPGTGYGQYF. CDR3 nucleotides: TGCAGTGCTCCCGGGACAGGATACGGGCAGTACTTC.

The chain combines TRBV18 with TRBJ1-6; tentative D call: TRBD1 (6 bases). Germline V gives CDR1 KGHSH, CDR2 LQKENI. This CDR3 is built from 14 residues. The ends were cut back, 2 bases at V and 9 bases at J, with 11 bases in the middle. The CDR3 region has the DNA TGTGCCAGCTCACCAGGGGGCGAGAGTTCACCCCTCCACTTT. Amino acid sequence: CASSPGGESSPLHF.

This clonotype was picked up a small number of times. The chain combines TRBV4-1 with TRBJ1-2, with D unresolved. V was cut by 0 bases and J by 0 bases, with 8 bases left in between. The CDR3 totals 15 residues. The V gene's germline CDR1 is MGHRA and CDR2 YSYEKL. The CDR3 coding sequence is TGCGCCAGCAGCCAAGATCATGCGGCTAACTATGGCTACACCTTC. This encodes CASSQDHAANYGYTF.

This clonotype came up many times. The chain is built from TRBV27 and TRBJ2-7, with a weak D call TRBD2 (5 bases). CDR1 is MNHEY, CDR2 SMNVEV, per germline (reference sequence). V lost 5 bases and J 2 bases, leaving 10 bases between the germline ends. CDR3 length equals 13 residues. The CDR3: CASSVGAPYEQYF. The CDR3 DNA is TGTGCCAGCAGTGTGGGAGCCCCCTACGAGCAGTACTTC.

Note on this clonotype: A read error may be the cause here, since a much bigger clone is one base away. This chain links TRBV4-3 with TRBJ2-1, with D possibly TRBD2 on 5 matching bases. Trimming took off 3 bases at V and 0 bases at J, with 12 bases between the two ends. The V gene's germline CDR1 is LGHNA and CDR2 YSLEER. This CDR3 spans 16 amino acids. CDR3 sequence: CASSQGVTDSYNEQFF. CDR3 bases: TGCGCCAGCAGCCAGGGAGTAACGGACTCCTACAATGAGCAGTTCTTC.

This clonotype came up a few times. The rearrangement joins TRBV6-5 to TRBJ2-5, with D maybe TRBD1 (6 bases). The CDR3 runs to 13 residues. In germline, CDR1 is MNHEY, CDR2 SVGAGI. Between the trimmed V and J ends, which lost 10 bases and 5 bases, there was a span of 17 bases. CDR3 bases: TGTGCCACTCAAAACAGGGCAGCGGAGACCCAGTACTTC. As protein: CATQNRAAETQYF.